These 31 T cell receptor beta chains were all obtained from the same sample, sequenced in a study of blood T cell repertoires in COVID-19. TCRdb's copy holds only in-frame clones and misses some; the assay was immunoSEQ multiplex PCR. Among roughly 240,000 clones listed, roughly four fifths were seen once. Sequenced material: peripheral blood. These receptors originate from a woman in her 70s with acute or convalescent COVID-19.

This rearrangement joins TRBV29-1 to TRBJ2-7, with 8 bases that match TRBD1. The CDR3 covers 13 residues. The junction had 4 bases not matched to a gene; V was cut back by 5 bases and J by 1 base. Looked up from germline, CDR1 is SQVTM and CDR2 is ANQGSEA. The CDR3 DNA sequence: TGCAGCGTTCGGGACAGGCAATCCTACGAGCAGTACTTC. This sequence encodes CSVRDRQSYEQYF.

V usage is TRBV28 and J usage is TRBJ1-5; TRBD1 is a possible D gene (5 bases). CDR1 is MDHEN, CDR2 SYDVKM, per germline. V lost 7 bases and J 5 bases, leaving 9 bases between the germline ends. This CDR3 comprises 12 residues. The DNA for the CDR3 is TGTGCCAGCACGGGGGTTGATCAGCCCCAGCATTTT. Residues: CASTGVDQPQHF.

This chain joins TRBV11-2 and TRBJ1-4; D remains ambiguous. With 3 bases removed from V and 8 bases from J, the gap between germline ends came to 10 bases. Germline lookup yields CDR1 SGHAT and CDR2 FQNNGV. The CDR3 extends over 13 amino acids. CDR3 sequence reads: CASSFGVREKLFF. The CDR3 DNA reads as TGTGCCAGCAGCTTCGGGGTTCGGGAAAAACTGTTTTTT.

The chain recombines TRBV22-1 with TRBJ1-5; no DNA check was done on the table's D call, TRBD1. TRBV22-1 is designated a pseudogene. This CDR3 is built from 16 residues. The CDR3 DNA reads TGTCCTGGGAGCGCACGTGAACAGGGAATAATCCAGCCCCAGCATTTT. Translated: CPGSAREQGIIQPQHF.

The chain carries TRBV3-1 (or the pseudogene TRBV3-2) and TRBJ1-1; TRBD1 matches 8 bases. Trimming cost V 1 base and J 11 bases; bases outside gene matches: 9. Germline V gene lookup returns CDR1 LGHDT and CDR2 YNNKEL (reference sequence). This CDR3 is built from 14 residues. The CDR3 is CASSQVSGGGTAFF. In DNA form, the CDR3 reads TGTGCCAGCAGCCAAGTATCAGGGGGCGGCACGGCTTTCTTT.

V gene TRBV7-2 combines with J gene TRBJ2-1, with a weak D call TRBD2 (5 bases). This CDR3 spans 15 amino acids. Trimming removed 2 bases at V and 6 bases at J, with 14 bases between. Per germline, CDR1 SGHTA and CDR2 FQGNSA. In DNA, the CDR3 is TGTGCCAGCAGCTTAAGTGTGGGAGAACCCAATGAGCAGTTCTTC. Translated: CASSLSVGEPNEQFF.

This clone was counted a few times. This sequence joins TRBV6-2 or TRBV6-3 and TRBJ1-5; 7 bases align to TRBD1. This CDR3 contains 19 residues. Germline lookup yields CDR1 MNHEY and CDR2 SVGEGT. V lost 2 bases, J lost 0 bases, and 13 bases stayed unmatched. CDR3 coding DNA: TGTGCCAGCAGTTACCCGCGGGACAGAGTAATTTATAGCAATCAGCCCCAGCATTTT. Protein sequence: CASSYPRDRVIYSNQPQHF.

The CDR3 DNA follows: TGTGCCAGCACCCGGCGGACCGGGACAGGGTTCGGTAGGACTGAAGCTTTCTTT. As protein: CASTRRTGTGFGRTEAFF. The V gene is TRBV3-1 (or the pseudogene TRBV3-2), the J gene TRBJ1-1; TRBD1 matches at 9 bases. Trimming took 7 bases from V and 5 from J; bases not matched to a gene: 20. Per germline, CDR1 LGHDT and CDR2 YNNKEL (reference sequence). The CDR3 consists of 18 residues.

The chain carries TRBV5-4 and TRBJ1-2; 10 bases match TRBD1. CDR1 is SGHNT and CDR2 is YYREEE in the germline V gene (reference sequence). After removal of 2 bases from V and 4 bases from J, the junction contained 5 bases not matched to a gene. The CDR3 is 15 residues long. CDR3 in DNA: TGTGCCAGCAGCTTACCGGGACAGGGGAGCTATGGCTACACCTTC. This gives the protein CASSLPGQGSYGYTF.

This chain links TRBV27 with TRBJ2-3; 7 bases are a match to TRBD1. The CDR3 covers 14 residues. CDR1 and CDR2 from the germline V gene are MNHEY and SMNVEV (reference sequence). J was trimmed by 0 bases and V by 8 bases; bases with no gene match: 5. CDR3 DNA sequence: TGTGCCAGCCGCCTGGACAGGAGCACAGATACGCAGTATTTT. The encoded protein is CASRLDRSTDTQYF.

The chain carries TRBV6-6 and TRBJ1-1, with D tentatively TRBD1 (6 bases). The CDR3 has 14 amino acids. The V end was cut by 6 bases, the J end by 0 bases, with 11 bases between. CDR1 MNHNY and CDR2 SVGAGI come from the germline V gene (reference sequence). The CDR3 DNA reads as TGTGCCAGCAGATCTGGACAGATGAACACTGAAGCTTTCTTT. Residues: CASRSGQMNTEAFF.

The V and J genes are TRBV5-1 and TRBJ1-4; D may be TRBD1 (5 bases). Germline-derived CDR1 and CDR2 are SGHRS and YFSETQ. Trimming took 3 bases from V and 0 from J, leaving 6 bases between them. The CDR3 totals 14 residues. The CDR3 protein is CASSWTTTNEKLFF. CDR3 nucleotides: TGCGCCAGCAGCTGGACAACAACTAATGAAAAACTGTTTTTT.

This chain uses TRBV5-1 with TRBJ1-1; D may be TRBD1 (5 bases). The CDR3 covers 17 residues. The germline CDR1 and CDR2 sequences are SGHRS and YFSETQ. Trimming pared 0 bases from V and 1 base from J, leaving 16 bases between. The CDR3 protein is CASSLGDSGRSNTEAFF. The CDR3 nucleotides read TGCGCCAGCAGCTTGGGGGACTCCGGAAGGTCGAACACTGAAGCTTTCTTT.

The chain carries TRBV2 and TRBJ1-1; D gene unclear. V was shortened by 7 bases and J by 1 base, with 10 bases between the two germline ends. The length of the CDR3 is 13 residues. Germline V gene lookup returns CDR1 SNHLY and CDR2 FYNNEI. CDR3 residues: CASKFGGNTEAFF. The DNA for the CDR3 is TGTGCCAGCAAGTTTGGAGGGAACACTGAAGCTTTCTTT. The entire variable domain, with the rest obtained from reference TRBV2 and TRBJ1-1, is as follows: EPEVTQTPSHQVTQMGQEVILRCVPISNHLYFYWYRQILGQKVEFLVSFYNNEISEKSEIFDDQFSVERPDGSNFTLKIRSTKLEDSAMYFCASKFGGNTEAFFGQGTRLTVV.

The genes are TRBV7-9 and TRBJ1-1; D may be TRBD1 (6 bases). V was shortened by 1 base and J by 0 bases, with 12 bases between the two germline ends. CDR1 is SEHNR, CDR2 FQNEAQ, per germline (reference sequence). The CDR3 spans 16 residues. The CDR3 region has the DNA TGTGCCAGCAGCTTAGGGGCAGGGGTAATGAACACTGAAGCTTTCTTT. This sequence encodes CASSLGAGVMNTEAFF.

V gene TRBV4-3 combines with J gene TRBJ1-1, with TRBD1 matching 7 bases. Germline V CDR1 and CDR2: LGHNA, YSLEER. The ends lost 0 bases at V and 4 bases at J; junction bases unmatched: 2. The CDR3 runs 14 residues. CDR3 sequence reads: CASSQDRGFTEAFF. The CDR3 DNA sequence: TGCGCCAGCAGCCAAGACAGGGGGTTCACTGAAGCTTTCTTT.

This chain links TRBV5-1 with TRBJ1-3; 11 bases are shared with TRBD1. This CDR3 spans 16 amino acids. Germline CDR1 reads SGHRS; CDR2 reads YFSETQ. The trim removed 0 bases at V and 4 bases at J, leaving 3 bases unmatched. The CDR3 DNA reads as TGCGCCAGCAGCTTGGGGGACAGGGGGAGAGGAAACACCATATATTTT. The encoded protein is CASSLGDRGRGNTIYF.

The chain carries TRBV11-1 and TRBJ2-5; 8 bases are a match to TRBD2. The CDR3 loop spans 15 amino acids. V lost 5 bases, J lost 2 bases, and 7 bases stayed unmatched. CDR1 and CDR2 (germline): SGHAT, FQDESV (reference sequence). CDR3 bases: TGTGCCAGCAGCCCCGACCGGGGGGGTCAAGAGACCCAGTACTTC. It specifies CASSPDRGGQETQYF.

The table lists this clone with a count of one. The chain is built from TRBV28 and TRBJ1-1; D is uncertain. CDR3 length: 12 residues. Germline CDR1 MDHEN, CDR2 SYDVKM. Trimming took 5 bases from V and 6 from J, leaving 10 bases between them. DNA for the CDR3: TGTGCCAGCAGTCCCCCGGGTGCTGAAGCTTTCTTT. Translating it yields CASSPPGAEAFF.

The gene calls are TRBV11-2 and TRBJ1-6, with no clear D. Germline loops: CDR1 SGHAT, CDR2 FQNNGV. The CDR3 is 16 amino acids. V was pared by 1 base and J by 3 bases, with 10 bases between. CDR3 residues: CASSLAPGIYNSPLHF. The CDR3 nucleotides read TGTGCCAGCAGCTTAGCGCCAGGAATCTATAATTCACCCCTCCACTTT.

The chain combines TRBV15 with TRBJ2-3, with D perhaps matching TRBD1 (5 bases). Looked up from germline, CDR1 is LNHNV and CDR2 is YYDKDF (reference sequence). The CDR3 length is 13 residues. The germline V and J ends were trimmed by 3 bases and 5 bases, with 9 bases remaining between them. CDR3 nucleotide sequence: TGTGCCACCAGCAGGGTCAGGGAAGATACGCAGTATTTT. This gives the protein CATSRVREDTQYF.

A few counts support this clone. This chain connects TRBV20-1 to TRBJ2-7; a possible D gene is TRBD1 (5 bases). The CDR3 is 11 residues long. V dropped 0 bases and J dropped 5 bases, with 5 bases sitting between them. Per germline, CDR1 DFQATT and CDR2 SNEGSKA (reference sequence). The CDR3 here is CSARDRDEQYF. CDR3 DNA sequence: TGCAGTGCTAGAGACAGGGACGAGCAGTACTTC.

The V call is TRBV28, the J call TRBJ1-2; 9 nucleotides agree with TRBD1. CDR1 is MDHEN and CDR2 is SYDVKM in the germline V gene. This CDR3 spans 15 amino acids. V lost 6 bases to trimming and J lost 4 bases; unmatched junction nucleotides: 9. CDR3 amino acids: CASSSGQGNGYGYTF. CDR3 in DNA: TGTGCCAGCAGCTCCGGACAGGGGAACGGCTATGGCTACACCTTC.

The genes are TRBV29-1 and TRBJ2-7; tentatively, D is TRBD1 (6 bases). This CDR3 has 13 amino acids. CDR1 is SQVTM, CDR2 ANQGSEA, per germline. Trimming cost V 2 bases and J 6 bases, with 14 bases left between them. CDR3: CSVERQGLVEQYF. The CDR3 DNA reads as TGCAGCGTTGAAAGGCAGGGGTTGGTCGAGCAGTACTTC.

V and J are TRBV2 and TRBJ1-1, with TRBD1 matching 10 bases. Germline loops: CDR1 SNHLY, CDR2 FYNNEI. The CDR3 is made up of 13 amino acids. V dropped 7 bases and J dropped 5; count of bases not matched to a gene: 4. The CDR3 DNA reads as TGTGCCAGCACCTTGGACAGGGGGACTGAAGCTTTCTTT. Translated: CASTLDRGTEAFF.

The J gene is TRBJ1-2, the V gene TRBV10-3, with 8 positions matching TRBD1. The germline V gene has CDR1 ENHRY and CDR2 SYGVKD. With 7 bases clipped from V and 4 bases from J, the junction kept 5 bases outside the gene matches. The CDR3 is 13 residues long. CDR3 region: CAITGDRPYGYTF. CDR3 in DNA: TGTGCCATCACAGGGGACAGGCCCTATGGCTACACCTTC.

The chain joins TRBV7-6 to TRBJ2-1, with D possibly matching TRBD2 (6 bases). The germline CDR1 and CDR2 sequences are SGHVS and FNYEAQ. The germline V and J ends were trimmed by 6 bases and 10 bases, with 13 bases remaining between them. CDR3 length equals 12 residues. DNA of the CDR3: TGTGCCAGCAGTGCAGGGACTGGGGAGCAGTTCTTC. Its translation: CASSAGTGEQFF. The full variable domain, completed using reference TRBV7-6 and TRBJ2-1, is GAGVSQSPRYKVTKRGQDVALRCDPISGHVSLYWYRQALGQGPEFLTYFNYEAQQDKSGLPNDRFSAERPEGSISTLTIQRTEQRDSAMYRCASSAGTGEQFFGPGTRLTVL.

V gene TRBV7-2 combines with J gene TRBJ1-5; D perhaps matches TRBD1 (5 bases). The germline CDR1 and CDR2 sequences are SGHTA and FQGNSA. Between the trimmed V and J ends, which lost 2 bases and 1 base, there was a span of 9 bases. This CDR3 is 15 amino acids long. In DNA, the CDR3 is TGTGCCAGCAGCTTACAGGGTAGAAGCAATCAGCCCCAGCATTTT. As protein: CASSLQGRSNQPQHF.

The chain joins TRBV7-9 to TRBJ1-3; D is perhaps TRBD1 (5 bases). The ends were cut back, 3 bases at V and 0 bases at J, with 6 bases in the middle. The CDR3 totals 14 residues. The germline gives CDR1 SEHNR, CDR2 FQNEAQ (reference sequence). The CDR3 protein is CASSLDISGNTIYF. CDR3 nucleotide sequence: TGTGCCAGCAGCTTGGACATCTCTGGAAACACCATATATTTT.

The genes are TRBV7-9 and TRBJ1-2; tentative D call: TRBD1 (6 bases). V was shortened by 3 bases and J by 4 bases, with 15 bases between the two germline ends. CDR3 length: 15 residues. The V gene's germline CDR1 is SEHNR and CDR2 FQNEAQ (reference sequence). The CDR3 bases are TGTGCCAGCAGCTTCTCCGGGACAAACCTCTATGGCTACACCTTC. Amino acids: CASSFSGTNLYGYTF. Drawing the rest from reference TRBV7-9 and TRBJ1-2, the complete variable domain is DTGVSQNPRHKITKRGQNVTFRCDPISEHNRLYWYRQTLGQGPEFLTYFQNEAQLEKSRLLSDRFSAERPKGSFSTLEIQRTEQGDSAMYLCASSFSGTNLYGYTFGSGTRLTVV.

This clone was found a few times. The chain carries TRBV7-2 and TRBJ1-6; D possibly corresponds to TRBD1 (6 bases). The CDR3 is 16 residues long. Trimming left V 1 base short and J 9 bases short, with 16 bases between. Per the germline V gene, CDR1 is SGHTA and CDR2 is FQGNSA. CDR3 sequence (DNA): TGTGCCAGCAGCTTAGTTCTCTTGACAGGAGGTTCACCCCTCCACTTT. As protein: CASSLVLLTGGSPLHF.